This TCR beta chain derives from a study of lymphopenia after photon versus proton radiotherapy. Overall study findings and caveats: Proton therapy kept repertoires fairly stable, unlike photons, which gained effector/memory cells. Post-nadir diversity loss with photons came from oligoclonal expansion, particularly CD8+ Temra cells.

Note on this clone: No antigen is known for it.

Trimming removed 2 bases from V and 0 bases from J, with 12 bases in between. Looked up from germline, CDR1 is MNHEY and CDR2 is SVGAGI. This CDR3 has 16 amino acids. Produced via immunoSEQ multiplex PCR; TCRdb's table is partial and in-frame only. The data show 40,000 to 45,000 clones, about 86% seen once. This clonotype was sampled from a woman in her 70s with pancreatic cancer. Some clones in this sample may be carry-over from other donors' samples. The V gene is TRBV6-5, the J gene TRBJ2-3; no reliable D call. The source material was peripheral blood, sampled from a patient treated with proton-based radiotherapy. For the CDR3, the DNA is TGTGCCAGCAGTTACGGGCGTTCCCCTAGCACAGATACGCAGTATTTT. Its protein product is CASSYGRSPSTDTQYF.